This T cell receptor (beta chain) emerged from a study of T-cell reconstitution after alpha-beta-depleted transplantation in children. This CDR3 contains 13 residues. Trimming removed 7 bases from V and 7 bases from J, with 14 bases in between. From germline, CDR1 is SNHLY and CDR2 FYNNEI. Study-level findings and limits: Surviving recipient T cells and thymic progenitors underlay high day-60 TCRbeta diversity in some patients. Among T cells one year after transplant, newly produced cells accounted for most counts and diversity.

Remarks on this clonotype: What it recognizes is unknown.

TCRbeta library construction was performed incorporating unique molecular identifiers. TCRdb reprocessed the PCR reads via MiXCR and lists one record per CDR3 protein. The table shows 280,000 or so distinct CDR3 sequences, with around a tenth occurring only once. This TCR was recovered from a male patient between 2 and 10 years old who had a stem cell transplant for chronic granulomatous disease, so the T cells may come from the graft donor. Source: peripheral blood, taken 180 days after TCRalphabeta/CD19-depleted stem cell transplant. V is TRBV2 and J is TRBJ1-5, with D possibly being TRBD1 (6 bases). The CDR3 DNA is TGTGCCAGCAACAGGGACTTAGGGCAGCCCCAGCATTTT. Translated, it gives CASNRDLGQPQHF.